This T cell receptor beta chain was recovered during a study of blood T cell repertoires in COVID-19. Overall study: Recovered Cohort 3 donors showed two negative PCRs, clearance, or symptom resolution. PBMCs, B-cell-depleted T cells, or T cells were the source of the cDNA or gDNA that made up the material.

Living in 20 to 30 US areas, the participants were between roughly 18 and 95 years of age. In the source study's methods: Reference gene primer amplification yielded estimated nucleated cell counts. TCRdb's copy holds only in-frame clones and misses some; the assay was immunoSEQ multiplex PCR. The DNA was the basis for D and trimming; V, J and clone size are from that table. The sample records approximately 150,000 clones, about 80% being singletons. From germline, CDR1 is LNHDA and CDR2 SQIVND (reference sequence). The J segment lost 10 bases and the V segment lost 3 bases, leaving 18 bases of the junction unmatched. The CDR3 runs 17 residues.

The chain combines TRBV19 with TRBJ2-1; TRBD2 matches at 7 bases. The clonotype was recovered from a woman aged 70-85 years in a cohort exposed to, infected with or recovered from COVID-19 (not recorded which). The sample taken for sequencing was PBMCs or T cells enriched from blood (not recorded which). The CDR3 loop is CASSIPRGDGRPGEQFF. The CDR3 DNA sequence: TGTGCCAGTAGTATCCCTCGTGGCGACGGGAGGCCGGGAGAGCAGTTCTTC.